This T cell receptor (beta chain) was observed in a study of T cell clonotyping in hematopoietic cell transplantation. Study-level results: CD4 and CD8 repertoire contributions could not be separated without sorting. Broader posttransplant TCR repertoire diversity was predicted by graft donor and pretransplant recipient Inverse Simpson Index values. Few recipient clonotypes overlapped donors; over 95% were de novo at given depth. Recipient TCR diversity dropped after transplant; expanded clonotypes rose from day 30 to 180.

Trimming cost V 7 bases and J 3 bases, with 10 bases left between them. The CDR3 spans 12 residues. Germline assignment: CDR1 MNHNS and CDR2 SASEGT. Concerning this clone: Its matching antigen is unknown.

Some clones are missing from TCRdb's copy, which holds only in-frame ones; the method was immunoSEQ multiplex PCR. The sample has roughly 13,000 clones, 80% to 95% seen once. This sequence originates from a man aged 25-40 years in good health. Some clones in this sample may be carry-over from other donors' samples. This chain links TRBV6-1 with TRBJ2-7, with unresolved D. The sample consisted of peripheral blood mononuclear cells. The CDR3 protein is CASTAAGYEQYF. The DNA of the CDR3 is TGTGCCAGCACTGCGGCCGGCTACGAGCAGTACTTC.